One and the same sample provided the 17 T cell receptor beta chains below, sequenced in a study of cytotoxic CD8 clonotypes in ibrutinib-treated CLL. Produced via immunoSEQ multiplex PCR; TCRdb's table is partial and in-frame only. The sample contains around 42,000 clones, 60% to 80% of which appear only once. The sample consisted of PBMCs, taken after 24 months of ibrutinib treatment. All receptors come from a human donor with chronic lymphocytic leukemia.

This chain uses TRBV4-1 with TRBJ2-5; possibly TRBD2 for D (6 bases). The V and J ends lost 5 bases and 1 base respectively, with 14 bases between them. The CDR3 extends over 15 amino acids. Germline CDR1 MGHRA, CDR2 YSYEKL. The CDR3 spells CASSKTGLGQETQYF. For the CDR3, the DNA is TGCGCCAGCAGCAAGACGGGACTCGGCCAAGAGACCCAGTACTTC.

The gene calls are TRBV15 and TRBJ1-2; TRBD1 matches 7 bases. Germline lookup yields CDR1 LNHNV and CDR2 YYDKDF (reference sequence). CDR3 size: 16 residues. J lost 8 bases, V lost 0 bases, and 12 bases had no gene match. In nucleotides, the CDR3 is TGTGCCACCAGCAGAGATAGGGGGCCAGCCGAGTCGGGCTACACCTTC. The encoded protein is CATSRDRGPAESGYTF.

In this sample, this clone turned up once. This chain links TRBV5-1 with TRBJ2-7, with 14 nucleotides matching TRBD2. CDR1 is SGHRS, CDR2 YFSETQ, per germline. V shed 4 bases and J 0 bases; nucleotides not matched to a gene: 6. CDR3 length: 17 residues. CDR3 residues: CASSHGTSGSFSYEQYF. In DNA, the CDR3 is TGCGCCAGCAGCCATGGGACTAGCGGGAGCTTCTCCTACGAGCAGTACTTC.

The count of this clone is one. This chain links TRBV2 with TRBJ2-3; a weak D match, TRBD2 (5 bases). The length of the CDR3 is 14 residues. Trimming cost V 10 bases and J 2 bases, with 16 bases left between them. Per the germline V gene, CDR1 is SNHLY and CDR2 is FYNNEI. In nucleotides, the CDR3 is TGTGCCACCCGCCCACGCGGGCCCACAGATACGCAGTATTTT. Its protein product is CATRPRGPTDTQYF.

V and J are TRBV14 and TRBJ2-3; D is unclear. V was shortened by 1 base and J by 7 bases, with 9 bases between the two germline ends. This CDR3 comprises 13 residues. Germline-derived CDR1 and CDR2 are SGHDN and FVKESK. The CDR3 DNA reads as TGTGCCAGCAGCCAAGCGGGCTCTTATACGCAGTATTTT. This translates into CASSQAGSYTQYF.

The chain carries TRBV28 and TRBJ2-7; D remains unclear. The CDR3 has 11 residues. Trimming cost V 8 bases and J 2 bases, with 7 bases left between them. Germline CDR1 is MDHEN and CDR2 is SYDVKM. CDR3 DNA sequence: TGTGCCAGCCTGGGAACCTACGAGCAGTACTTC. Residues: CASLGTYEQYF.

The genes are TRBV4-2 and TRBJ2-7; 10 bases map to TRBD2. Germline loops: CDR1 LGHNA, CDR2 YNFKEQ. The CDR3 runs to 17 residues. J was trimmed by 2 bases and V by 2 bases; bases with no gene match: 9. This CDR3 is CASSQPPGLARTYEQYF. CDR3 DNA sequence: TGTGCCAGCAGCCAACCCCCGGGACTAGCGAGGACCTACGAGCAGTACTTC.

V is TRBV4-2 and J is TRBJ2-3, with 12 bases aligning to TRBD2. J lost 13 bases, V lost 0 bases, and 2 bases had no gene match. The germline CDR1 and CDR2 sequences are LGHNA and YNFKEQ. The CDR3 covers 13 residues. The DNA of the CDR3 is TGTGCCAGCAGCCAAGATCGGACTAGCGGGAAGTATTTT. It specifies CASSQDRTSGKYF.

The V gene is TRBV2, the J gene TRBJ2-3; TRBD2 is a possible D gene (5 bases). This CDR3 contains 17 residues. Trimming took off 4 bases at V and 4 bases at J, with 21 bases between the two ends. Germline V gene data show CDR1 as SNHLY and CDR2 as FYNNEI. DNA of the CDR3: TGTGCCAGCAGTGTTTATGGGAGTGGCCCCCCCCCAGATACGCAGTATTTT. The encoded protein is CASSVYGSGPPPDTQYF. Full variable domain (missing parts from reference TRBV2 and TRBJ2-3): EPEVTQTPSHQVTQMGQEVILRCVPISNHLYFYWYRQILGQKVEFLVSFYNNEISEKSEIFDDQFSVERPDGSNFTLKIRSTKLEDSAMYFCASSVYGSGPPPDTQYFGPGTRLTVL.

In its sample, this clone was seen a few times. This CDR3 is also generated by other DNA sequences in the sample. The rearrangement joins TRBV5-1 to TRBJ2-3; D ambiguous. Between the trimmed V and J ends, which lost 0 bases and 1 base, there was a span of 6 bases. This CDR3 contains 14 residues. The germline V gene encodes CDR1 SGHRS and CDR2 YFSETQ. The CDR3 DNA follows: TGCGCCAGCAGCTTGGTGGCAGGCACAGATACGCAGTATTTT. Its translation is CASSLVAGTDTQYF.

This chain uses TRBV2 with TRBJ1-2; D perhaps matches TRBD1 (6 bases). The ends were cut back, 6 bases at V and 4 bases at J, with 12 bases in the middle. The CDR3 consists of 13 residues. Germline CDR1 is SNHLY and CDR2 is FYNNEI. The CDR3 sequence is CASREQGLYGYTF. DNA for the CDR3: TGTGCCAGCAGAGAACAGGGCCTCTATGGCTACACCTTC.

The chain is built from TRBV9 and TRBJ2-7, with TRBD2 matching over 7 bases. Losses at the gene ends were 3 bases for V and 2 bases for J; bases not matched to a gene: 5. The length of the CDR3 is 14 residues. Germline V CDR1 and CDR2: SGDLS, YYNGEE. The CDR3 DNA follows: TGTGCCAGCAGCGGAGAGAGCGGGACCTACGAGCAGTACTTC. Translating it yields CASSGESGTYEQYF. The full variable domain, rest sourced from reference TRBV9 and TRBJ2-7, is DSGVTQTPKHLITATGQRVTLRCSPRSGDLSVYWYQQSLDQGLQFLIQYYNGEERAKGNILERFSAQQFPDLHSELNLSSLELGDSALYFCASSGESGTYEQYFGPGTRLTVT.

The rearrangement uses TRBV5-1 and TRBJ1-6, with 8 bases aligning to TRBD1. The CDR3 sequence is 15 residues long. The germline V gene encodes CDR1 SGHRS and CDR2 YFSETQ. V shed 3 bases, J shed 7 bases, and the junction held 6 bases outside the gene matches. The DNA of the CDR3 is TGCGCCAGCAGCTACGGACAGGGAGGGAATTCACCCCTCCACTTT. It translates to CASSYGQGGNSPLHF.

This chain connects TRBV5-4 to TRBJ2-7, with 9 nucleotides matching TRBD1. CDR1 is SGHNT, CDR2 YYREEE, per germline (reference sequence). The CDR3 has 14 residues. J lost 7 bases, V lost 0 bases, and 5 bases had no gene match. This CDR3 reads CASSLVGTGQEQYF. CDR3 bases: TGTGCCAGCAGCTTGGTTGGGACAGGGCAAGAGCAGTACTTC.

The chain recombines TRBV20-1 with TRBJ2-7; possibly TRBD1 for D (7 bases). This CDR3 contains 11 residues. The germline gives CDR1 DFQATT, CDR2 SNEGSKA (reference sequence). With 5 bases removed from V and 6 bases from J, the gap between germline ends came to 11 bases. CDR3 nucleotides: TGCAGTGCTGCCAGGGGGGCCGAGCAGTACTTC. It encodes CSAARGAEQYF.

The chain uses TRBV5-1 and TRBJ2-7; unclear D gene. With 0 bases removed from V and 1 base from J, the gap between germline ends came to 2 bases. CDR3 size: 12 residues. CDR1 SGHRS and CDR2 YFSETQ come from the germline V gene. CDR3 sequence: CASSLVSYEQYF. In DNA form, the CDR3 reads TGCGCCAGCAGCTTGGTATCCTACGAGCAGTACTTC.

V usage is TRBV6-1 and J usage is TRBJ1-5, with D tentatively TRBD1 (5 bases). There are 15 residues in the CDR3. Between the trimmed V and J ends, which lost 2 bases and 0 bases, there was a span of 8 bases. Germline CDR1 and CDR2: MNHNS and SASEGT. CDR3 bases: TGTGCCAGCAGTGAATGGGACTATAGCAATCAGCCCCAGCATTTT. Its protein is CASSEWDYSNQPQHF.